One T cell receptor (beta chain) is described in this entry. This receptor's antigen is unknown. Base qualities are not at hand, and no much larger clone is one base apart. The sample's treatment or condition label, decoded: preoperative locoregional IRX-2 cytokine immunotherapy. The samples were obtained from a phase Ib study that tested preoperative, locoregional IRX-2 cytokine immunotherapy designed to prime immune responses. Before surgery, IRX-2 was given to the donors, who were patients with early-stage breast cancer. This sample is drawn from a study of preoperative IRX-2 immunotherapy in early breast cancer (dated by TCRdb to between 2018 and 2020). CDR1 MNHEY and CDR2 SMNVEV are derived from the germline V gene (reference sequence). The CDR3 covers 15 residues, taking in both the cysteine and the phenylalanine. Only the CDR3 part of the read is kept: 45 bases, read in frame from the first base. The germline V and J ends show losses of 6 bases and 1 base respectively, and no gene match explains 8 bases of the junction.

Library generation was performed with the immunoSEQ multiplex PCR assay. TCRdb carries this immuneACCESS record with in-frame sequences only. Its versions omit some clonotypes, under half of them owing to an unresolved V gene in the studies checked, with the rest unexplained. This sample gives roughly 62,000 clones in total; less than 95% of them show up just once. Around 1.7% of the sample belongs to the ten largest clones. The rearranged chain carries TRBV27 and TRBJ2-7; TRBD1 lines up with 8 middle nucleotides. The clonotype comes from a human donor with breast cancer. The sample was gathered from a patient treated with IRX-2 immunotherapy. The nucleotides read TGTGCCAGCAGCCCAAAGGACAGGGCATCCTACGAGCAGTACTTC. It specifies CASSPKDRASYEQYF.